The 21 T cell receptor beta chains in this list originate from one sample, sequenced in a study of blood T cell repertoires in COVID-19. The assay was immunoSEQ multiplex PCR, and TCRdb's table has in-frame clones only and misses some. The data show a few hundred thousand clones, 90% seen once. Sequencing was done on a sample of PBMCs or T cells enriched from blood (not recorded which). These receptors were taken from a young man who had been exposed to COVID-19.

This clone has just one count. The rearrangement links TRBV5-1 to TRBJ1-1, with a weak D call TRBD1 (5 bases). The V and J ends lost 4 bases and 1 base respectively, with 8 bases between them. The CDR3 is 13 residues long. Germline lookup yields CDR1 SGHRS and CDR2 YFSETQ. This CDR3 reads CASSPQGNTEAFF. As DNA, the CDR3 is TGCGCCAGCAGCCCTCAGGGGAACACTGAAGCTTTCTTT.

This chain uses TRBV4-1 with TRBJ2-1; 7 bases are a match to TRBD1. V gave up 5 bases and J gave up 5 bases; unmatched junction bases: 6. This CDR3 spans 14 amino acids. The V gene's germline CDR1 is MGHRA and CDR2 YSYEKL. CDR3 loop: CASSDRVLDNEQFF. DNA for the CDR3: TGCGCCAGCAGCGACAGGGTGTTGGACAATGAGCAGTTCTTC.

V is TRBV27 and J is TRBJ2-5; 7 bases fit TRBD1. Germline V lookup: CDR1 MNHEY, CDR2 SMNVEV (reference sequence). CDR3 length equals 13 residues. With V trimmed by 4 bases and J by 5 bases, 4 bases remained unmatched. CDR3 residues: CASSYTGVETQYF. In DNA form, the CDR3 reads TGTGCCAGCAGTTATACAGGGGTGGAGACCCAGTACTTC.

The chain recombines TRBV18 with TRBJ2-1; the match to TRBD2 covers 10 bases. Losses at the gene ends were 0 bases for V and 9 bases for J; bases not matched to a gene: 11. The CDR3 covers 17 residues. In germline, CDR1 is KGHSH, CDR2 LQKENI. The CDR3 sequence: CASSPPFVLAGVGEQFF. CDR3 nucleotide sequence: TGTGCCAGCTCACCACCGTTCGTTCTAGCGGGGGTGGGTGAGCAGTTCTTC.

The V gene is TRBV5-1, the J gene TRBJ2-2, with D perhaps matching TRBD1 (5 bases). The V gene lost 5 bases and the J gene lost 2 bases, with 10 bases spanning the gap. This CDR3 contains 14 residues. Germline CDR1 and CDR2: SGHRS and YFSETQ. The CDR3 coding sequence is TGCGCCAGCAGTAGGGGTACTAACACCGGGGAGCTGTTTTTT. This codes for CASSRGTNTGELFF. The variable domain in full, with the rest retrieved from reference TRBV5-1 and TRBJ2-2, is KAGVTQTPRYLIKTRGQQVTLSCSPISGHRSVSWYQQTPGQGLQFLFEYFSETQRNKGNFPGRFSGRQFSNSRSEMNVSTLELGDSALYLCASSRGTNTGELFFGEGSRLTVL.

The chain uses TRBV27 and TRBJ1-6; 7 nucleotides match TRBD1. The CDR3 covers 17 residues. Looked up from germline, CDR1 is MNHEY and CDR2 is SMNVEV (reference sequence). Trimming at V came to 5 bases and at J to 10 bases, leaving 17 bases not matched to a gene. The CDR3 loop is CASSKGQDPLVRSPLHF. CDR3 DNA sequence: TGTGCCAGCAGTAAAGGACAGGACCCGCTGGTGAGGTCACCCCTCCACTTT.

V and J are TRBV3-1 (or the pseudogene TRBV3-2) and TRBJ1-1; D is unclear. V was trimmed by 5 bases and J by 5 bases, leaving 18 bases between them. Germline values: CDR1 LGHDT, CDR2 YNNKEL (reference sequence). The CDR3 covers 15 residues. The CDR3 bases are TGTGCCAGCAGCTACCGGGGTCCTTTGTCGACTGAAGCTTTCTTT. Its protein product is CASSYRGPLSTEAFF.

This sequence joins TRBV11-2 and TRBJ1-6; D might be TRBD1 (5 bases). In germline, CDR1 is SGHAT, CDR2 FQNNGV. The V gene lost 4 bases and the J gene lost 6 bases, with 10 bases spanning the gap. This CDR3 comprises 14 residues. The CDR3 sequence is CASSYRRGNSPLHF. The CDR3 DNA reads as TGTGCCAGCAGCTATCGAAGGGGTAATTCACCCCTCCACTTT.

In DNA, the CDR3 is TGTGCCAGCAGTGGGACAGTAATGAACACTGAAGCTTTCTTT. It codes for CASSGTVMNTEAFF. This chain connects TRBV25-1 to TRBJ1-1; D might be TRBD1 (6 bases). V was shortened by 4 bases and J by 0 bases, with 9 bases between the two germline ends. Germline V lookup: CDR1 MGHDK, CDR2 SYGVNS. The CDR3 has 14 residues.

This clone appeared once. The chain carries TRBV11-3 and TRBJ2-3, with 7 positions matching TRBD2. This CDR3 comprises 13 residues. Germline loops: CDR1 SGHNT, CDR2 YENEEA. The J segment lost 10 bases and the V segment lost 3 bases, leaving 7 bases of the junction unmatched. The CDR3 reads CASSLGGEGAQYF. The DNA for the CDR3 is TGTGCCAGCAGCTTGGGGGGGGAAGGTGCGCAGTATTTT.

The chain combines TRBV28 with TRBJ1-5; the D gene is possibly TRBD1 (5 bases). Deletions cut 6 bases from V and 9 bases from J, with 15 bases between. The CDR3 runs 13 residues. Germline CDR1 is MDHEN and CDR2 is SYDVKM. In DNA, the CDR3 is TGTGCCAGCAGAAAAGGTGGAAGGGGGCCCCAGCATTTT. Amino acid sequence: CASRKGGRGPQHF. The entire variable domain, with the rest obtained from reference TRBV28 and TRBJ1-5, is as follows: DVKVTQSSRYLVKRTGEKVFLECVQDMDHENMFWYRQDPGLGLRLIYFSYDVKMKEKGDIPEGYSVSREKKERFSLILESASTNQTSMYLCASRKGGRGPQHFGDGTRLSIL.

V gene TRBV7-3 combines with J gene TRBJ2-6, with D maybe TRBD2 (5 bases). V lost 2 bases and J lost 0, with 8 bases in between. Germline V gene lookup returns CDR1 SGHTA and CDR2 FQGTGA. The CDR3 has 16 amino acids. CDR3 DNA: TGTGCCAGCAGCTTACTAGGGAGCTCTGGGGCCAACGTCCTGACTTTC. Its protein product is CASSLLGSSGANVLTF.

This clone has just a few counts. This chain uses TRBV7-6 with TRBJ1-2; D gene uncertain. Germline V gene lookup returns CDR1 SGHVS and CDR2 FNYEAQ. This CDR3 has 15 amino acids. Trimming cost V 1 base and J 2 bases, with 11 bases left between them. The CDR3 region has the DNA TGTGCCAGCAGCTTAGACCCTAAACCGAACTATGGCTACACCTTC. It translates to CASSLDPKPNYGYTF.

The chain uses TRBV7-3 and TRBJ1-2; 7 bases agree with TRBD1. The CDR3 loop spans 15 amino acids. V trimming: 0 bases; J trimming: 4 bases; junction bases outside the gene matches: 5. Germline V gene data show CDR1 as SGHTA and CDR2 as FQGTGA. Written as DNA, the CDR3 is TGTGCCAGCAGCTTAACTGGACAGGCCATCTATGGCTACACCTTC. Encoded protein: CASSLTGQAIYGYTF.

This rearrangement joins TRBV5-1 to TRBJ1-2; the match to TRBD1 covers 8 bases. V was clipped by 4 bases and J by 4 bases; unmatched bases: 9. There are 15 residues in the CDR3. The germline CDR1 and CDR2 sequences are SGHRS and YFSETQ. The DNA for the CDR3 is TGCGCCAGCAGCCAAGACCGACAGGGGTTCTATGGCTACACCTTC. It translates to CASSQDRQGFYGYTF.

The chain links TRBV5-1 to TRBJ2-3, with TRBD2 matching over 8 bases. V dropped 0 bases and J dropped 2; count of bases not matched to a gene: 2. This CDR3 region has 15 residues. The germline V gene has CDR1 SGHRS and CDR2 YFSETQ. As DNA, the CDR3 is TGCGCCAGCAGCTTGGCAGCGGGGGACACAGATACGCAGTATTTT. Its translation: CASSLAAGDTDTQYF.

Of note for this clone: At one of its ends the junction is not consistent with the germline gene, which may arise from a read error. The rearrangement joins TRBV25-1 to TRBJ2-7; the D gene is possibly TRBD2 (5 bases). The CDR3 is 14 amino acids. Germline lookup yields CDR1 MGHDK and CDR2 SYGVNS. CDR3 coding DNA: TGTGCCAGCAGTGAACGATACTGGGGTCCCCCTGCGGGCTTC. This translates into CASSERYWGPPAGF.

The chain is built from TRBV19 and TRBJ2-7; D uncertain. Germline CDR1 LNHDA, CDR2 SQIVND (reference sequence). V gave up 3 bases and J gave up 5 bases, with 14 bases separating them. The CDR3 extends over 14 amino acids. The CDR3 protein is CASSMSWALDEQYF. CDR3 DNA sequence: TGTGCCAGTAGTATGTCCTGGGCACTCGACGAGCAGTACTTC.

This rearrangement joins TRBV7-6 to TRBJ2-1, with 12 bases matching TRBD2. V lost 1 base, J lost 9 bases, and 22 bases stayed unmatched. There are 21 residues in the CDR3. Germline V CDR1 and CDR2: SGHVS, FNYEAQ. The CDR3 coding sequence is TGTGCCAGCAGCTTAGTCCAAAGGGCTAGCGGGGGGGCTTTGACCCGTCTTGAGCAGTTCTTC. Protein product: CASSLVQRASGGALTRLEQFF.

The V call is TRBV13, the J call TRBJ2-5, with 7 bases aligning to TRBD2. V lost 2 bases and J lost 7; bases outside the gene matches: 13. Germline V gene lookup returns CDR1 PRHDT and CDR2 FYEKMQ (reference sequence). The CDR3 is made up of 16 amino acids. The CDR3 here is CASSLTSGTLPGTQYF. The DNA of the CDR3 is TGTGCCAGCAGCTTAACGAGCGGGACCCTCCCCGGGACCCAGTACTTC.

This sequence joins TRBV9 and TRBJ1-3, with D perhaps matching TRBD1 (5 bases). V lost 0 bases, J lost 2 bases, and 12 bases lay in between. Germline V gene lookup returns CDR1 SGDLS and CDR2 YYNGEE. The CDR3 spans 16 residues. In DNA form, the CDR3 reads TGTGCCAGCAGCGTAGATCCAGGGAGGGCTGGAAACACCATATATTTT. Translating it yields CASSVDPGRAGNTIYF.